Listed here are 26 T cell receptor beta chains from one sample, sequenced in a study of blood T cell repertoires in COVID-19. Libraries were prepared by immunoSEQ multiplex PCR; TCRdb keeps only in-frame clonotypes and omits some of them. Among about 360,000 clones listed, 65% to 85% were seen once. The sequenced material came from peripheral blood. The receptors derive from a man aged 25 to 40 with active or convalescent COVID-19.

The chain has TRBV29-1 and TRBJ2-7, with D perhaps matching TRBD2 (5 bases). The germline CDR1 and CDR2 sequences are SQVTM and ANQGSEA. Trimming pared 4 bases from V and 3 bases from J, leaving 7 bases between. The CDR3 has 11 amino acids. This chain's CDR3 is CSVAGYYEQYF. The CDR3 DNA is TGCAGCGTTGCGGGGTACTACGAGCAGTACTTC.

The chain carries TRBV5-1 and TRBJ1-4, with D perhaps matching TRBD1 (5 bases). CDR1 is SGHRS and CDR2 is YFSETQ in the germline V gene. This CDR3 has 14 amino acids. V gave up 3 bases and J gave up 2 bases, with 8 bases separating them. CDR3 in amino acids: CASSSGGTNEKLFF. The CDR3 DNA reads TGCGCCAGCAGCTCCGGGGGGACTAATGAAAAACTGTTTTTT. Complete variable domain (other parts from reference TRBV5-1 and TRBJ1-4): KAGVTQTPRYLIKTRGQQVTLSCSPISGHRSVSWYQQTPGQGLQFLFEYFSETQRNKGNFPGRFSGRQFSNSRSEMNVSTLELGDSALYLCASSSGGTNEKLFFGSGTQLSVL.

The genes are TRBV30 and TRBJ2-7, with D possibly matching TRBD2 (6 bases). V lost 5 bases and J 6 bases, leaving 17 bases between the germline ends. The CDR3 contains 13 residues. From germline, CDR1 is GTSNPN and CDR2 SVGIG (reference sequence). The DNA of the CDR3 is TGTGCCTGGGAGGGACTGGAGGGCTCCGAGCAGTACTTC. It encodes CAWEGLEGSEQYF. Drawing the rest from reference TRBV30 and TRBJ2-7, the complete variable domain is SQTIHQWPATLVQPVGSPLSLECTVEGTSNPNLYWYRQAAGRGLQLLFYSVGIGQISSEVPQNLSASRPQDRQFILSSKKLLLSDSGFYLCAWEGLEGSEQYFGPGTRLTVT.

The chain couples TRBV9 to TRBJ2-5; 7 bases line up with TRBD2. After removal of 5 bases from V and 3 bases from J, the junction contained 4 bases not matched to a gene. There are 13 residues in the CDR3. Looked up from germline, CDR1 is SGDLS and CDR2 is YYNGEE. CDR3: CASRASGEETQYF. Written as DNA, the CDR3 is TGTGCCAGCAGAGCGAGCGGGGAAGAGACCCAGTACTTC.

The V call is TRBV6-4, the J call TRBJ2-3; 12 nucleotides match TRBD2. Per the germline V gene, CDR1 is MRHNA and CDR2 is SNTAGT. V shed 5 bases, J shed 0 bases, and the junction held 6 bases outside the gene matches. The CDR3 spans 17 residues. CDR3 bases: TGTGCCAGCAGTCTTGAGGGGACTAGCGGGAGCACAGATACGCAGTATTTT. It translates to CASSLEGTSGSTDTQYF.

This clone was observed many times. This chain joins TRBV19 and TRBJ1-1; no definite D call. V was trimmed by 2 bases and J by 4 bases, leaving 8 bases between them. CDR1 and CDR2 (germline): LNHDA, SQIVND (reference sequence). The CDR3 runs 13 residues. In DNA, the CDR3 is TGTGCCAGTAGTATAACAGAGACCACTGAAGCTTTCTTT. Its protein is CASSITETTEAFF.

V and J are TRBV7-2 and TRBJ2-7; 8 bases agree with TRBD2. J gave up 2 bases and V 4 bases, and 7 bases lay outside the gene matches. The CDR3 contains 15 residues. The germline CDR1 and CDR2 sequences are SGHTA and FQGNSA. CDR3 sequence (DNA): TGTGCCAGCAGCTCCGGGGGACTAGGAACCTACGAGCAGTACTTC. Protein: CASSSGGLGTYEQYF.

Worth noting for this clone: A much larger clone is a single base away; this may be a read error. The rearrangement uses TRBV19 and TRBJ1-1, with D hard to call. Germline-derived CDR1 and CDR2 are LNHDA and SQIVND (reference sequence). Trimming took off 5 bases at V and 1 base at J, with 8 bases between the two ends. The CDR3 consists of 13 residues. The CDR3 DNA follows: TGTGCCAGTAGTTTTACAGCGAACACTGAAGCTTTCTTT. Its translation is CASSFTANTEAFF.

The table lists this clone with a count of one. The chain couples TRBV7-2 to TRBJ2-5; 7 bases line up with TRBD2. This CDR3 is 15 amino acids long. Losses at the gene ends were 2 bases for V and 5 bases for J; bases not matched to a gene: 8. The germline V gene encodes CDR1 SGHTA and CDR2 FQGNSA. The CDR3 DNA follows: TGTGCCAGCAGCTTACGCGGGGGTTATCCGGAGACCCAGTACTTC. This codes for CASSLRGGYPETQYF.

J is TRBJ2-5 and V is TRBV7-7; weak D call: TRBD1 (5 bases). Trimming cost V 1 base and J 5 bases, with 11 bases left between them. Germline CDR1 and CDR2: SSHAT and FNYEAQ (reference sequence). This CDR3 spans 14 amino acids. The CDR3 loop is CASSLGGEAETQYF. The CDR3, as DNA: TGTGCCAGCAGCTTAGGGGGCGAGGCGGAGACCCAGTACTTC.

The CDR3 sequence: CASRSLAGGSYNEQFF. DNA of the CDR3: TGTGCCAGCAGGTCCCTAGCGGGGGGGTCCTACAATGAGCAGTTCTTC. The chain combines TRBV2 with TRBJ2-1; 12 bases are shared with TRBD2. This CDR3 contains 16 residues. Germline CDR1 is SNHLY and CDR2 is FYNNEI. Trimming removed 6 bases from V and 1 base from J; junction bases left unmatched: 4.

This chain joins TRBV24-1 and TRBJ2-7, with TRBD2 matching over 9 bases. The germline CDR1 and CDR2 sequences are KGHDR and SFDVKD. The junction had 12 bases not matched to a gene; V was cut back by 2 bases and J by 2 bases. The CDR3 extends over 18 amino acids. The CDR3 DNA sequence: TGTGCCACCAGTGATTGGAGAATCCCGGCGGGAGGGCCCTACGAGCAGTACTTC. Translation: CATSDWRIPAGGPYEQYF.

The rearrangement uses TRBV13 and TRBJ2-7; 7 bases are a match to TRBD2. V dropped 5 bases and J dropped 1; count of bases not matched to a gene: 5. The CDR3 loop spans 14 amino acids. The germline V gene encodes CDR1 PRHDT and CDR2 FYEKMQ (reference sequence). The CDR3 nucleotides are TGTGCCAGCAGCACCGGGACTAAATCCTACGAGCAGTACTTC. Translation: CASSTGTKSYEQYF. Full variable domain (rest looked up from reference TRBV13 and TRBJ2-7): AAGVIQSPRHLIKEKRETATLKCYPIPRHDTVYWYQQGPGQDPQFLISFYEKMQSDKGSIPDRFSAQQFSDYHSELNMSSLELGDSALYFCASSTGTKSYEQYFGPGTRLTVT.

This chain links TRBV12-3 or TRBV12-4 with TRBJ2-1; a possible D gene is TRBD2 (6 bases). The CDR3 is 13 residues long. V was shortened by 4 bases and J by 9 bases, with 13 bases between the two germline ends. CDR3 in amino acids: CASSSGTAGEQFF. The CDR3 DNA follows: TGTGCCAGCAGTTCCGGGACTGCGGGTGAGCAGTTCTTC.

This clone showed up just a few times. This chain uses TRBV7-9 with TRBJ2-5; the D gene is possibly TRBD1 (6 bases). Germline CDR1 is SEHNR and CDR2 is FQNEAQ (reference sequence). The CDR3 consists of 12 residues. The V and J ends lost 9 bases and 1 base respectively, with 9 bases between them. The DNA for the CDR3 is TGTGCCAGTACAGGGATCCAAGAGACCCAGTACTTC. This gives the protein CASTGIQETQYF.

This chain links TRBV6-5 with TRBJ1-2; the match to TRBD1 covers 9 bases. Germline lookup yields CDR1 MNHEY and CDR2 SVGAGI. V gave up 5 bases and J gave up 4 bases; unmatched junction bases: 5. This CDR3 comprises 14 residues. The DNA for the CDR3 is TGTGCCAGCAGTCGGACAGGGGAGGGCTATGGCTACACCTTC. Protein: CASSRTGEGYGYTF.

The chain is built from TRBV7-9 and TRBJ1-1; 7 bases align to TRBD1. Trimming cost V 11 bases and J 0 bases; bases outside gene matches: 6. This CDR3 region has 13 residues. Germline V gene data show CDR1 as SEHNR and CDR2 as FQNEAQ (reference sequence). CDR3 nucleotide sequence: TGTGCCCTAACTCAGGGGGTGAACACTGAAGCTTTCTTT. Protein sequence: CALTQGVNTEAFF.

The chain has TRBV20-1 and TRBJ2-1; 7 bases are shared with TRBD2. CDR1 is DFQATT, CDR2 SNEGSKA, per germline (reference sequence). This CDR3 comprises 15 residues. V lost 3 bases and J lost 0; bases outside the gene matches: 5. This CDR3 is CSASDSSGSYNEQFF. CDR3 bases: TGCAGTGCTAGTGACTCTAGCGGCTCCTACAATGAGCAGTTCTTC.

V and J are TRBV10-3 and TRBJ1-1, with D possibly TRBD1 on 6 matching bases. Germline V lookup: CDR1 ENHRY, CDR2 SYGVKD. The CDR3 is 16 amino acids. The ends were cut back, 0 bases at V and 0 bases at J, with 11 bases in the middle. Written as DNA, the CDR3 is TGTGCCATCAGTGAGTCCGGCACAGGGTTGAACACTGAAGCTTTCTTT. Translated: CAISESGTGLNTEAFF.

V usage is TRBV18 and J usage is TRBJ1-1, with a weak D call TRBD1 (6 bases). The V gene lost 0 bases and the J gene lost 0 bases, with 11 bases spanning the gap. Germline assignment: CDR1 KGHSH and CDR2 LQKENI. CDR3 length: 16 amino acids. The CDR3 region has the DNA TGTGCCAGCTCACCACCGAGGGCAGGGGTGAACACTGAAGCTTTCTTT. Translating it yields CASSPPRAGVNTEAFF. Using reference TRBV18 and TRBJ1-1 for the parts outside the CDR3, the full variable domain is NAGVMQNPRHLVRRRGQEARLRCSPMKGHSHVYWYRQLPEEGLKFMVYLQKENIIDESGMPKERFSAEFPKEGPSILRIQQVVRGDSAAYFCASSPPRAGVNTEAFFGQGTRLTVV.

This chain joins TRBV18 and TRBJ2-5, with no clear D. The V gene lost 1 base and the J gene lost 2 bases, with 5 bases spanning the gap. The CDR3 runs 13 residues. Germline loops: CDR1 KGHSH, CDR2 LQKENI. CDR3 in amino acids: CASSPLNQETQYF. As DNA, the CDR3 is TGTGCCAGCTCACCACTTAATCAAGAGACCCAGTACTTC. The complete variable domain, with remaining parts taken from reference TRBV18 and TRBJ2-5, reads NAGVMQNPRHLVRRRGQEARLRCSPMKGHSHVYWYRQLPEEGLKFMVYLQKENIIDESGMPKERFSAEFPKEGPSILRIQQVVRGDSAAYFCASSPLNQETQYFGPGTRLLVL.

This chain links TRBV7-2 with TRBJ2-7; the D gene is possibly TRBD2 (5 bases). The CDR3 sequence is 15 residues long. The V end lost 0 bases, the J end lost 2 bases, and 11 bases lay between the germline ends. CDR1 is SGHTA, CDR2 FQGNSA, per germline. CDR3 sequence reads: CASSLASAPPYEQYF. The CDR3 DNA is TGTGCCAGCAGCTTAGCTAGCGCACCCCCCTACGAGCAGTACTTC.

The chain has TRBV16 and TRBJ2-4, with 7 bases lining up with TRBD2. The germline V gene encodes CDR1 KGHSY and CDR2 FQNENV. J lost 8 bases, V lost 3 bases, and 1 base had no gene match. The CDR3 length is 12 residues. In nucleotides, the CDR3 is TGTGCCAGCAGCCAGGGAGGGGACATTCAGTACTTC. Translating gives CASSQGGDIQYF.

The chain joins TRBV4-3 to TRBJ2-7, with a tentative D call TRBD1 (5 bases). Trimming cost V 2 bases and J 4 bases, with 9 bases left between them. The V gene's germline CDR1 is LGHNA and CDR2 YSLEER. CDR3 length: 13 amino acids. The DNA for the CDR3 is TGCGCCAGCAGCCAATCCCAGGGTTACGAGCAGTACTTC. Protein product: CASSQSQGYEQYF.

The chain joins TRBV30 to TRBJ2-5; 7 bases match TRBD1. Trimming at V came to 4 bases and at J to 4 bases, leaving 3 bases not matched to a gene. Germline CDR1 GTSNPN, CDR2 SVGIG (reference sequence). The CDR3 is 12 amino acids. CDR3 region: CAWNPGGETQYF. Here the CDR3 DNA reads TGTGCCTGGAATCCAGGGGGAGAGACCCAGTACTTC.

The chain carries TRBV25-1 and TRBJ1-1; D is unclear. The CDR3 length is 15 residues. CDR1 and CDR2 (germline): MGHDK, SYGVNS. V lost 6 bases to trimming and J lost 0 bases, with 14 bases between them. The CDR3 nucleotides read TGTGCCAGCAGGGGGAGACGGAGAGTGAACACTGAAGCTTTCTTT. This translates into CASRGRRRVNTEAFF.